This TCR beta chain was recorded in a study of T-cell reconstitution after alpha-beta-depleted transplantation in children. This clonotype was detected many times. V lost 4 bases and J lost 0, with 21 bases in between. There are 17 residues in the CDR3. The germline V gene has CDR1 DFQATT and CDR2 SNEGSKA (reference sequence). This sample's TCRbeta library carried unique molecular identifier barcodes. TCRdb reprocessed the PCR reads with MiXCR, giving one entry per CDR3 protein. The sample shows roughly 220,000 distinct CDR3 sequences, over 9.5% of them seen only once. The receptor comes from a human donor who donated a stem cell graft to a child with SCID. The genes are TRBV20-1 and TRBJ1-2; no reliable D call. The specimen was PBMCs from the stem cell graft donor, collected from the stem cell graft. The CDR3 DNA reads TGCAGTGCTATAGTCGCGGACGCGGGTCTAGCTAACTATGGCTACACCTTC. Residues: CSAIVADAGLANYGYTF.